The 28 T cell receptor beta chains listed next were all sequenced from one sample in a study of glioma-infiltrating T cells after dendritic cell vaccination. Assay: immunoSEQ multiplex PCR; the TCRdb copy retains only in-frame clones and omits some. The profile covers some 70,000 clones, with around four fifths appearing a single time and over 8.5% taken by the ten largest. The sample was blood, taken before dendritic cell vaccination. These receptors all come from a human donor with glioblastoma.

The chain employs TRBV5-1 and TRBJ1-6; 8 bases are shared with TRBD1. The CDR3 covers 15 residues. Germline V gene data show CDR1 as SGHRS and CDR2 as YFSETQ. Trimming cost V 0 bases and J 8 bases; bases outside gene matches: 4. The DNA of the CDR3 is TGCGCCAGCAGCTTGGATCAGGGGGCTTATTCACCCCTCCACTTT. This encodes CASSLDQGAYSPLHF.

This clone was counted only a few times. This chain connects TRBV7-9 to TRBJ1-2; weak D call: TRBD1 (5 bases). Germline V gene data show CDR1 as SEHNR and CDR2 as FQNEAQ (reference sequence). V gave up 5 bases and J gave up 5 bases, with 18 bases separating them. The CDR3 extends over 15 amino acids. The CDR3 coding sequence is TGTGCCAGCAGCCGGGGAGGGGAACCCCTATATGGCTACACCTTC. This sequence encodes CASSRGGEPLYGYTF.

This clone has just one count. The chain uses TRBV5-1 and TRBJ2-7; 8 nucleotides align to TRBD1. This CDR3 has 13 residues. Germline V gene sequence: CDR1 SGHRS, CDR2 YFSETQ. Trimming removed 7 bases from V and 4 bases from J; junction bases left unmatched: 7. CDR3 DNA: TGCGCCAGCGCCCTACGGACAGGGTACGAGCAGTACTTC. The encoded protein is CASALRTGYEQYF.

The chain links TRBV7-6 to TRBJ2-7, with a possible D match to TRBD1 (5 bases). The CDR3 contains 15 residues. Deletions cut 1 base from V and 2 bases from J, with 12 bases between. Germline V gene data show CDR1 as SGHVS and CDR2 as FNYEAQ. The CDR3 nucleotides read TGTGCCAGCAGCTTAGGATCCGGACAACCCTACGAGCAGTACTTC. This translates into CASSLGSGQPYEQYF.

CDR3 in amino acids: CASGAGETQYF. For the CDR3, the DNA is TGTGCCAGCGGGGCAGGGGAGACCCAGTACTTC. The chain is built from TRBV2 and TRBJ2-5, with a weak D call TRBD1 (5 bases). CDR1 is SNHLY, CDR2 FYNNEI, per germline. This CDR3 has 11 amino acids. Trimming shortened V by 8 bases and J by 5 bases, and 9 bases separated the two germline ends.

The rearrangement links TRBV6-1 to TRBJ2-3; D possibly corresponds to TRBD2 (6 bases). The germline CDR1 and CDR2 sequences are MNHNS and SASEGT. CDR3 length equals 13 residues. Trimming removed 5 bases from V and 5 bases from J, with 11 bases in between. For the CDR3, the DNA is TGTGCCAGCAGTCCCTCCGGGGGAGATACGCAGTATTTT. Its protein product is CASSPSGGDTQYF.

Concerning this clone: The junction shows a germline mismatch at one end, possibly a read error. The chain joins TRBV7-7 to TRBJ1-5; 7 bases match TRBD1. Germline V CDR1 and CDR2: SSHAT, FNYEAQ (reference sequence). This CDR3 comprises 13 residues. This chain's CDR3 is CASSLDRNQPQHF. In nucleotides, the CDR3 is TGTGCTAGCAGCCTGGACAGGAATCAGCCCCAGCATTTT.

J is TRBJ2-7 and V is TRBV7-6; 12 positions match TRBD1. Germline-derived CDR1 and CDR2 are SGHVS and FNYEAQ. V was clipped by 9 bases and J by 6 bases; unmatched bases: 6. The CDR3 runs to 13 residues. The CDR3 protein is CASTGQGASEQYF. Written as DNA, the CDR3 is TGTGCCAGTACGGGACAGGGGGCTTCCGAGCAGTACTTC.

The chain employs TRBV5-5 and TRBJ1-4; possible D gene TRBD1, 6 bases. The CDR3 sequence is 15 residues long. Germline V gene lookup returns CDR1 SGHKS and CDR2 YYEKEE (reference sequence). V shed 5 bases and J shed 5 bases, with 16 bases lying between them. The CDR3 sequence: CASSSTGPPNEKLFF. Written as DNA, the CDR3 is TGTGCCAGCAGTTCCACAGGGCCCCCGAATGAAAAACTGTTTTTT.

With regard to this clone: Germline and junction disagree at one end, which may indicate a read error. The chain links TRBV7-7 to TRBJ2-5, with 11 bases lining up with TRBD2. CDR1 is SSHAT and CDR2 is FNYEAQ in the germline V gene (reference sequence). The CDR3 has 15 residues. CDR3 amino acids: CASSQLAGAQETQYF. The CDR3 DNA follows: TGTGCTAGCAGCCAACTAGCGGGGGCGCAAGAGACCCAGTACTTC.

The chain joins TRBV28 to TRBJ2-7; D ambiguous. V was clipped by 7 bases and J by 7 bases, with 23 bases between them. The germline gives CDR1 MDHEN, CDR2 SYDVKM. This CDR3 contains 15 residues. CDR3 in amino acids: CASTLRGAYYVEQYF. The DNA of the CDR3 is TGTGCCAGCACCCTTAGAGGCGCCTACTACGTGGAGCAGTACTTC.

V usage is TRBV28 and J usage is TRBJ2-7; TRBD1 matches at 8 bases. The germline CDR1 and CDR2 sequences are MDHEN and SYDVKM. CDR3 length: 13 residues. Trimming removed 6 bases from V and 4 bases from J; junction bases left unmatched: 5. This CDR3 is CASRADRVYEQYF. The DNA of the CDR3 is TGTGCCAGCAGGGCGGACAGGGTATACGAGCAGTACTTC.

This clone was observed a handful of times. The V gene is TRBV6-4, the J gene TRBJ1-4; maybe TRBD1 (6 bases). This CDR3 is 12 amino acids long. The V and J ends lost 8 bases and 4 bases respectively, with 8 bases between them. Germline CDR1 and CDR2: MRHNA and SNTAGT. The CDR3 DNA is TGTGCCAGCCGGACAGTTAATGAAAAACTGTTTTTT. This sequence encodes CASRTVNEKLFF.

CDR3 sequence (DNA): TGTGCCACCAGCGGGTCACCGTCAGGGAGGGAAAAACTGTTTTTT. Encoded protein: CATSGSPSGREKLFF. V and J are TRBV15 and TRBJ1-4, with D tentatively TRBD1 (5 bases). CDR1 is LNHNV and CDR2 is YYDKDF in the germline V gene (reference sequence). The CDR3 loop spans 15 amino acids. Trimming stripped 5 bases from V and 8 bases from J, with 18 bases between.

V usage is TRBV7-8 and J usage is TRBJ2-1; D unresolved. V lost 1 base and J 1 base, leaving 8 bases between the germline ends. Germline V lookup: CDR1 SGHVS, CDR2 FQNEAQ. The CDR3 has 15 amino acids. The CDR3 loop reads CASSLVQVSYNEQFF. CDR3 nucleotides: TGTGCCAGCAGCTTAGTTCAGGTTTCCTACAATGAGCAGTTCTTC.

The chain joins TRBV15 to TRBJ2-1; D is perhaps TRBD2 (5 bases). This CDR3 comprises 13 residues. Per the germline V gene, CDR1 is LNHNV and CDR2 is YYDKDF (reference sequence). V was shortened by 0 bases and J by 12 bases, with 12 bases between the two germline ends. CDR3 DNA: TGTGCCACCAGCAGAGATGGACCCGAGGGGCAGTTCTTC. Translated: CATSRDGPEGQFF.

The rearrangement joins TRBV6-5 to TRBJ2-1; TRBD2 agrees at 10 bases. V gave up 6 bases and J gave up 2 bases; unmatched junction bases: 4. The germline V gene encodes CDR1 MNHEY and CDR2 SVGAGI. This CDR3 is built from 15 residues. The CDR3 DNA sequence: TGTGCCAGCAGCCTCACTAGCGGGACCTACAATGAGCAGTTCTTC. Translated, it gives CASSLTSGTYNEQFF.

The genes are TRBV5-1 and TRBJ1-4, with D possibly being TRBD1 (6 bases). With 1 base removed from V and 3 bases from J, the gap between germline ends came to 10 bases. CDR1 is SGHRS, CDR2 YFSETQ, per germline. The CDR3 consists of 15 residues. As DNA, the CDR3 is TGCGCCAGCAGCTTGAGGGGGTCCCCTAATGAAAAACTGTTTTTT. It translates to CASSLRGSPNEKLFF.

This clone occurred once. The chain carries TRBV10-2 and TRBJ2-6; TRBD1 matches at 7 bases. J was trimmed by 1 base and V by 6 bases; bases with no gene match: 9. The CDR3 sequence is 17 residues long. Per the germline V gene, CDR1 is WSHSY and CDR2 is SAAADI. The chain's CDR3 is CASSPGGLISGANVLTF. The CDR3 DNA sequence: TGCGCCAGCAGCCCAGGGGGTTTGATTTCTGGGGCCAACGTCCTGACTTTC.

This chain connects TRBV28 to TRBJ1-6; maybe TRBD1 (6 bases). Germline-derived CDR1 and CDR2 are MDHEN and SYDVKM. V was clipped by 1 base and J by 11 bases, with 15 bases between them. The CDR3 covers 15 residues. CDR3 DNA: TGTGCCAGCAGTTTATCGGGACAAGCTATCGCACCCCTCCACTTT. This encodes CASSLSGQAIAPLHF. The entire variable domain, with the rest obtained from reference TRBV28 and TRBJ1-6, is as follows: DVKVTQSSRYLVKRTGEKVFLECVQDMDHENMFWYRQDPGLGLRLIYFSYDVKMKEKGDIPEGYSVSREKKERFSLILESASTNQTSMYLCASSLSGQAIAPLHFGNGTRLTVT.

This chain uses TRBV4-1 with TRBJ2-1; 10 nucleotides match TRBD2. The junction had 2 bases not matched to a gene; V was cut back by 3 bases and J by 0 bases. Germline lookup yields CDR1 MGHRA and CDR2 YSYEKL. The CDR3 covers 16 residues. The CDR3 DNA reads as TGCGCCAGCAGCCATCTAGCGGGGGCCTCCTACAATGAGCAGTTCTTC. Its protein product is CASSHLAGASYNEQFF.

V is TRBV27 and J is TRBJ1-4; no firm D call. Trimming stripped 6 bases from V and 8 bases from J, with 16 bases between. This CDR3 has 14 amino acids. In germline, CDR1 is MNHEY, CDR2 SMNVEV (reference sequence). The CDR3 is CASSPLGQWEKLFF. In DNA, the CDR3 is TGTGCCAGCAGCCCCCTGGGCCAATGGGAAAAACTGTTTTTT.

The rearrangement links TRBV4-1 to TRBJ2-2; 7 positions agree with TRBD2. The CDR3 spans 18 residues. V lost 4 bases to trimming and J lost 4 bases; unmatched junction nucleotides: 15. Looked up from germline, CDR1 is MGHRA and CDR2 is YSYEKL. The CDR3 bases are TGCGCCAGCAGCCCTGGCCGGGGAGGGGCCCGATCCACCGGGGAGCTGTTTTTT. Translating gives CASSPGRGGARSTGELFF.

The sample holds a few counts of this clone. The chain recombines TRBV5-8 with TRBJ2-2; 11 positions match TRBD2. Unmatched junction bases numbered 14, after V lost 4 bases and J lost 6 bases. Germline values: CDR1 SGHTS, CDR2 YDEGEE. There are 18 residues in the CDR3. DNA of the CDR3: TGTGCCAGCAGCCCAGGAGGTCTAGCGGGGGGAGGATCCGGGGAGCTGTTTTTT. As protein: CASSPGGLAGGGSGELFF.

This rearrangement joins TRBV6-4 to TRBJ2-3; 12 nucleotides line up with TRBD2. Germline V gene lookup returns CDR1 MRHNA and CDR2 SNTAGT. With 3 bases clipped from V and 4 bases from J, the junction kept 5 bases outside the gene matches. CDR3 length equals 16 residues. CDR3 sequence (DNA): TGTGCCAGCAGTGATCGGGCTAGCGGGGGGGCAGATACGCAGTATTTT. Amino acid sequence: CASSDRASGGADTQYF.

The V gene is TRBV29-1, the J gene TRBJ1-2; 8 nucleotides agree with TRBD1. Per the germline V gene, CDR1 is SQVTM and CDR2 is ANQGSEA. This CDR3 has 14 amino acids. V trimming: 3 bases; J trimming: 3 bases; junction bases outside the gene matches: 6. CDR3 loop: CSVDTGGSDYGYTF. The CDR3 DNA sequence: TGCAGCGTTGATACAGGGGGGAGTGACTATGGCTACACCTTC.

This chain joins TRBV14 and TRBJ2-6, with D tentatively TRBD2 (5 bases). Per the germline V gene, CDR1 is SGHDN and CDR2 is FVKESK. The V end lost 3 bases, the J end lost 4 bases, and 7 bases lay between the germline ends. CDR3 size: 14 residues. This CDR3 reads CASSQASGANVLTF. The CDR3 DNA reads TGTGCCAGCAGCCAGGCTAGCGGGGCCAACGTCCTGACTTTC.

The chain has TRBV2 and TRBJ2-7; 8 bases fit TRBD1. From germline, CDR1 is SNHLY and CDR2 FYNNEI. This CDR3 region has 16 residues. Trimming took 6 bases from V and 3 from J; bases not matched to a gene: 13. The CDR3 sequence is CASSVTGTGGVYEQYF. DNA for the CDR3: TGTGCCAGCAGCGTCACCGGGACAGGTGGGGTCTACGAGCAGTACTTC.